The sequence of this TCR beta chain was determined in a study of cytomegalovirus exposure and HLA in healthy donors. Primers included in the PCR were 60 Vbeta and 13 Jbeta primers. The repertoire was sequenced with immunoSEQ multiplex PCR; TCRdb's copy has only in-frame clones and lacks some. This sample carries approximately 250,000 clones, more than 70% of them seen once, and the ten largest clones take around 0.45%. Trimming took 9 bases from V and 8 from J; bases not matched to a gene: 12. The CDR3 consists of 13 residues. Germline CDR1 LNHDA, CDR2 SQIVND (reference sequence). This TCR derives from a boy aged 5-17 years in good health and CMV-seronegative. Specimen: PBMCs. V and J are TRBV19 and TRBJ1-2, with 7 bases fitting TRBD1. As DNA, the CDR3 is TGTGCCAGCATGATAAGACAGGGAGAAGGCTACACCTTC. Its protein product is CASMIRQGEGYTF. Full variable domain (rest looked up from reference TRBV19 and TRBJ1-2): DGGITQSPKYLFRKEGQNVTLSCEQNLNHDAMYWYRQDPGQGLRLIYYSQIVNDFQKGDIAEGYSVSREKKESFPLTVTSAQKNPTAFYLCASMIRQGEGYTFGSGTRLTVV.